This T cell receptor (beta chain) is drawn from a study of blood T cell repertoires in COVID-19. Study details: The samples span acute and convalescent COVID-19 from the United States, Italy and Spain.

Data came from immunoSEQ multiplex PCR; TCRdb stores just in-frame clones and leaves some out. The table includes around 290,000 clones, 88% detected once. V lost 5 bases and J lost 1; bases outside the gene matches: 7. Germline CDR1 is MGHDK and CDR2 is SYGVNS. This CDR3 comprises 16 residues. The receptor's source is a woman aged 55-69 years in a cohort exposed to, infected with or recovered from COVID-19 (not recorded which). Sequencing was done on a sample of PBMCs or T cells enriched from blood (not recorded which). The chain has TRBV25-1 and TRBJ2-7; 11 positions agree with TRBD1. The CDR3 sequence: CASSPPGQGASYEQYF. CDR3 bases: TGTGCCAGCAGTCCCCCCGGACAGGGGGCTTCCTACGAGCAGTACTTC.